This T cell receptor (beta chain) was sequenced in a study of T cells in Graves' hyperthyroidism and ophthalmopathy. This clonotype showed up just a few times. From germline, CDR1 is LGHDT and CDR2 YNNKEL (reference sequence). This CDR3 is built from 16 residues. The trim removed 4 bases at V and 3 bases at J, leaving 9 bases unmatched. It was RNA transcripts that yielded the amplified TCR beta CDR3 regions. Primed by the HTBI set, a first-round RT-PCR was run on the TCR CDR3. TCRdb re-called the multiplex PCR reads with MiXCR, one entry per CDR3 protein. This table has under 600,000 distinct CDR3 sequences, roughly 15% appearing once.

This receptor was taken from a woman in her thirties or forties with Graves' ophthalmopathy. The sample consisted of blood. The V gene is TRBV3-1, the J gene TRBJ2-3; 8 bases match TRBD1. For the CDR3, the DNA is TGTGCCAGCAGCCCCCGGGGCCGACAGGGGACAGATACGCAGTATTTT. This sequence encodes CASSPRGRQGTDTQYF.